This TCR beta chain derives from a study of OX40 agonist ivuxolimab in advanced cancers. Study summary: The dose-escalation group included hepatocellular carcinoma, melanoma, renal cell carcinoma and head and neck cancer. General study points: Both CD4+ and CD8+ T cell populations in blood had undergone clonal expansion by week 6 at 0.1 to 3.0 mg/kg. Average numbers of expanded clones were greater in CD8+ T cells than in CD4+.

The assay was immunoSEQ multiplex PCR, and TCRdb's table has in-frame clones only and misses some. The table shows over 100,000 clones, with 75% to 90% occurring only once. CDR1 and CDR2 (germline): MNHNS, SASEGT. V dropped 6 bases and J dropped 1; count of bases not matched to a gene: 2. The CDR3 consists of 14 residues. As for this clone: Its antigen is as yet unknown.

The specimen comprised CD4+ or CD8+ T cells sorted from blood, sampled in a trial of the OX40 agonist ivuxolimab. The V and J genes are TRBV6-1 and TRBJ2-3; the match to TRBD1 covers 9 bases. The TCR comes from an adult with an advanced solid tumor such as melanoma, head and neck, liver or kidney cancer. For the CDR3, the DNA is TGTGCCAGCAGAAGGACAGGGGGCACAGATACGCAGTATTTT. It yields the protein CASRRTGGTDTQYF.